A single sample gave rise to the 18 T cell receptor beta chains below, sequenced in a study of blood T cells in healthy people across ages. A J-beta primer mix and a sample-barcoded 5' primer were used in a second PCR of roughly 7 to 12 cycles. TCRdb re-derived calls from the 5' RACE reads in MiXCR, one entry per CDR3 protein. The top ten hold just under 9.5% of the sample, which has hundreds of thousands of distinct CDR3 sequences, 20% to 25% seen once. These sequences were also reported in another study, on T cells of mothers and their children.

Sample: blood. The origin of the receptors is a boy between 5 and 17 years old in good health.

This clonotype was counted at least ten times. V usage is TRBV5-1 and J usage is TRBJ1-3; D is unresolved. Germline V gene lookup returns CDR1 SGHRS and CDR2 YFSETQ. This CDR3 comprises 18 residues. Trimming removed 0 bases at V and 0 bases at J, with 16 bases between. CDR3 sequence: CASSLGRVGANSGNTIYF. In nucleotides, the CDR3 is TGCGCCAGCAGCTTGGGAAGAGTCGGCGCAAACTCTGGAAACACCATATATTTT. Filled out from reference TRBV5-1 and TRBJ1-3, the complete variable domain reads KAGVTQTPRYLIKTRGQQVTLSCSPISGHRSVSWYQQTPGQGLQFLFEYFSETQRNKGNFPGRFSGRQFSNSRSEMNVSTLELGDSALYLCASSLGRVGANSGNTIYFGEGSWLTVV.

The rearrangement joins TRBV29-1 to TRBJ1-1; D not certain. V shed 2 bases and J shed 4 bases, with 5 bases lying between them. CDR3 length: 11 residues. Germline CDR1 reads SQVTM; CDR2 reads ANQGSEA. The CDR3 loop reads CSVERPTEAFF. DNA of the CDR3: TGCAGCGTTGAAAGGCCCACTGAAGCTTTCTTT.

The chain has TRBV29-1 and TRBJ2-1; the match to TRBD2 covers 7 bases. V lost 3 bases to trimming and J lost 6 bases; unmatched junction nucleotides: 20. This CDR3 has 18 amino acids. Per the germline V gene, CDR1 is SQVTM and CDR2 is ANQGSEA. CDR3 nucleotide sequence: TGCAGCGTTGATGGGGAGCGGGAAGGGGCAAGGATTATCAATGAGCAGTTCTTC. Translating gives CSVDGEREGARIINEQFF.

The chain couples TRBV12-3 or TRBV12-4 to TRBJ2-3, with TRBD2 matching over 9 bases. This CDR3 is built from 17 residues. V lost 3 bases to trimming and J lost 0 bases; unmatched junction nucleotides: 7. CDR3 coding DNA: TGTGCCAGCAGTTTTGAAGCGGGAGGTACTAGCACAGATACGCAGTATTTT. Amino acids: CASSFEAGGTSTDTQYF.

This sequence joins TRBV5-5 and TRBJ2-1, with TRBD1 matching 8 bases. V lost 4 bases to trimming and J lost 2 bases; unmatched junction nucleotides: 8. Germline CDR1 reads SGHKS; CDR2 reads YYEKEE (reference sequence). This CDR3 region has 16 residues. CDR3 bases: TGTGCCAGCAGCCCCGTTGGCAGGGGGCCCTACAATGAGCAGTTCTTC. It translates to CASSPVGRGPYNEQFF.

There are a few counts of this clonotype. The chain couples TRBV6-6 to TRBJ1-3, with TRBD1 as a possible D gene (5 bases). The CDR3 loop spans 15 amino acids. V lost 5 bases, J lost 3 bases, and 14 bases lay in between. Per the germline V gene, CDR1 is MNHNY and CDR2 is SVGAGI (reference sequence). This chain's CDR3 is CASSIPGLGGNTIYF. The CDR3 DNA sequence: TGTGCCAGCAGTATACCAGGGTTAGGTGGAAACACCATATATTTT.

This clonotype was seen just once. Here the CDR3 DNA reads TGCAGTGCTAGAGAAGCCCTCTGGGAGGGCAGGGAAGATACGCAGTATTTT. It is translated as CSAREALWEGREDTQYF. The chain joins TRBV20-1 to TRBJ2-3, with TRBD2 identical over 7 bases. This CDR3 spans 17 amino acids. V lost 0 bases, J lost 5 bases, and 14 bases stayed unmatched. Germline V lookup: CDR1 DFQATT, CDR2 SNEGSKA (reference sequence).

The chain combines TRBV28 with TRBJ2-1, with D unclear. The CDR3 length is 11 residues. V was shortened by 6 bases and J by 4 bases, with 4 bases between the two germline ends. Germline V gene lookup returns CDR1 MDHEN and CDR2 SYDVKM. CDR3: CASRLYNEQFF. Here the CDR3 DNA reads TGTGCCAGCAGGCTTTACAATGAGCAGTTCTTC.

This clonotype was detected once. The chain couples TRBV20-1 to TRBJ2-3; TRBD2 aligns across 11 bases. CDR1 and CDR2 from the germline V gene are DFQATT and SNEGSKA (reference sequence). This CDR3 spans 17 amino acids. Trimming at V came to 3 bases and at J to 0 bases, leaving 8 bases not matched to a gene. DNA of the CDR3: TGCAGTGCTAGGCCCCGACTAGCGGGGTATAGCACAGATACGCAGTATTTT. This sequence encodes CSARPRLAGYSTDTQYF.

V gene TRBV4-1 combines with J gene TRBJ2-2; 8 bases fit TRBD1. CDR3 length equals 20 residues. CDR1 and CDR2 from the germline V gene are MGHRA and YSYEKL. J was trimmed by 1 base and V by 5 bases; bases with no gene match: 18. CDR3: CASSSFPGTGPKGNTGELFF. DNA for the CDR3: TGCGCCAGCAGCTCCTTTCCCGGGACAGGACCAAAGGGGAACACCGGGGAGCTGTTTTTT.

This clonotype was recorded a few times. The chain links TRBV12-3 or TRBV12-4 to TRBJ2-6, with 8 bases matching TRBD1. V dropped 6 bases and J dropped 1; count of bases not matched to a gene: 8. The CDR3 length is 17 residues. CDR3 in DNA: TGTGCCAGCAGCCCCGGGACAGGTTGGTCTGGGGCCAACGTCCTGACTTTC. It specifies CASSPGTGWSGANVLTF.

The chain recombines TRBV5-1 with TRBJ1-4; a weak D match, TRBD1 (6 bases). V lost 0 bases to trimming and J lost 1 base, with 10 bases between them. This CDR3 has 16 amino acids. The germline V gene has CDR1 SGHRS and CDR2 YFSETQ. CDR3 amino acids: CASSLVRGGTNEKLFF. DNA for the CDR3: TGCGCCAGCAGCTTGGTCAGGGGTGGAACTAATGAAAAACTGTTTTTT.

This clonotype was recorded at least ten times. The V call is TRBV7-8, the J call TRBJ2-1; the D gene is possibly TRBD1 (5 bases). The V end was cut by 2 bases, the J end by 9 bases, with 17 bases between. The CDR3 totals 15 residues. In germline, CDR1 is SGHVS, CDR2 FQNEAQ. DNA of the CDR3: TGTGCCAGCAGCTTAAGTCAGGGCCCCTCCGGTGAGCAGTTCTTC. This gives the protein CASSLSQGPSGEQFF.

This clonotype turned up a few times. V and J are TRBV7-2 and TRBJ2-5, with 9 nucleotides matching TRBD2. After removal of 1 base from V and 5 bases from J, the junction contained 5 bases not matched to a gene. The CDR3 is 15 residues long. Germline CDR1 reads SGHTA; CDR2 reads FQGNSA. As DNA, the CDR3 is TGTGCCAGCAGCTTAGTCGTCGGACTAGCGGAGACCCAGTACTTC. Amino acid sequence: CASSLVVGLAETQYF.

This clonotype was detected a few times. The V call is TRBV14, the J call TRBJ2-2; D gene ambiguous. This CDR3 contains 14 residues. Between the trimmed V and J ends, which lost 1 base and 7 bases, there was a span of 10 bases. The germline V gene has CDR1 SGHDN and CDR2 FVKESK. The CDR3 region has the DNA TGTGCCAGCAGCCAAGTCGCGGCCGTCGGGGAGCTGTTTTTT. Its protein product is CASSQVAAVGELFF.

The chain employs TRBV7-2 and TRBJ2-5; 9 bases agree with TRBD2. The CDR3 is made up of 15 amino acids. In germline, CDR1 is SGHTA, CDR2 FQGNSA. Trimming removed 4 bases from V and 5 bases from J; junction bases left unmatched: 8. The CDR3 sequence: CASSSLGGRVETQYF. CDR3 sequence (DNA): TGTGCCAGCAGCTCCCTGGGCGGGAGGGTTGAGACCCAGTACTTC.

This clonotype was recorded at least ten times. The chain has TRBV7-8 and TRBJ1-1, with TRBD1 as a possible D gene (5 bases). The CDR3 is 13 amino acids. The germline CDR1 and CDR2 sequences are SGHVS and FQNEAQ. The V end was cut by 3 bases, the J end by 1 base, with 6 bases between. CDR3 nucleotide sequence: TGTGCCAGCAGCTTCGGGACGAACACTGAAGCTTTCTTT. Translated: CASSFGTNTEAFF.

The table lists this clonotype with a few counts. This chain uses TRBV20-1 with TRBJ2-7; TRBD1 is a possible D gene (6 bases). Germline-derived CDR1 and CDR2 are DFQATT and SNEGSKA (reference sequence). There are 14 residues in the CDR3. Trimming stripped 3 bases from V and 2 bases from J, with 14 bases between. For the CDR3, the DNA is TGCAGTGCTAGTGGGGGCGGGCAGCCCTACGAGCAGTACTTC. It specifies CSASGGGQPYEQYF.